This TCR beta chain was identified during a study of beta chain features in type 1 diabetes. Reverse transcribing all isolated RNA meant expressed TCRB transcripts were sequenced. Assay used: immunoSEQ multiplex PCR; TCRdb lists only in-frame clones, some missing. The sample has over 300,000 clones; 9.3% are singletons. Germline values: CDR1 SGHTA, CDR2 FQGNSA. Trimming took 5 bases from V and 3 from J, leaving 17 bases between them. CDR3 size: 16 residues. Turning to this clone: Its antigen is unidentified.

Regarding the study as a whole: There was a moderate but significant shortening of TCRB CDR3s in all four CD4+ subsets of Type 1 diabetes patients.

This rearrangement joins TRBV7-2 to TRBJ1-3, with no clear D. This TCR was sampled from a man younger than 40 with type 1 diabetes. Sequencing was done on a sample of central memory CD4+ T cells from blood. CDR3 nucleotides: TGTGCCAGCAGCCCTGCCCGGGCCGGCTTTGGAAACACCATATATTTT. Its protein is CASSPARAGFGNTIYF.